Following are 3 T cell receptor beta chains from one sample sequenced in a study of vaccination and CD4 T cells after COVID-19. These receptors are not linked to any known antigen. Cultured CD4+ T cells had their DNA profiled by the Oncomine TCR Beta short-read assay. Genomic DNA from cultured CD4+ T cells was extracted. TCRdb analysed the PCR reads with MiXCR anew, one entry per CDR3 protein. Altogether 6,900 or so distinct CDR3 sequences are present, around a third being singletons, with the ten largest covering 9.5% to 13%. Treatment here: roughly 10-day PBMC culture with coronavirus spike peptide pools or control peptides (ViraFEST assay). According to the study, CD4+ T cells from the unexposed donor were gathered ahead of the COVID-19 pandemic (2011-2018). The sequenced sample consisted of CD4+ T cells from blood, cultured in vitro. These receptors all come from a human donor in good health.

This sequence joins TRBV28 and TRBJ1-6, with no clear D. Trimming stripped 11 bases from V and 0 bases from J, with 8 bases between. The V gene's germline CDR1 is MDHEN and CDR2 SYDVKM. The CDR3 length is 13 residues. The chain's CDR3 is CAHGSSYNSPLHF. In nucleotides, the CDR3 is TGTGCCCACGGGAGCTCCTATAATTCACCCCTCCACTTT.

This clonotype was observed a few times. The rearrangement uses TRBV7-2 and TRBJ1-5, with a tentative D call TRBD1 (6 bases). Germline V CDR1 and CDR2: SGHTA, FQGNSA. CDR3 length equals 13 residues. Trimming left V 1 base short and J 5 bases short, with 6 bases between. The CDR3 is CASSLEGDQPQHF. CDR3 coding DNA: TGTGCCAGCAGCTTAGAGGGGGATCAGCCCCAGCATTTT.

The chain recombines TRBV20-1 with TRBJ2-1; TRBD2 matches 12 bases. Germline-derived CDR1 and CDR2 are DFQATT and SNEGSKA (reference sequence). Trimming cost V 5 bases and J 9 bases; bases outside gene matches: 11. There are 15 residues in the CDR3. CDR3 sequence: CSAPDLAGGPGEQFF. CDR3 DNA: TGCAGTGCTCCAGACCTAGCGGGAGGGCCTGGTGAGCAGTTCTTC.